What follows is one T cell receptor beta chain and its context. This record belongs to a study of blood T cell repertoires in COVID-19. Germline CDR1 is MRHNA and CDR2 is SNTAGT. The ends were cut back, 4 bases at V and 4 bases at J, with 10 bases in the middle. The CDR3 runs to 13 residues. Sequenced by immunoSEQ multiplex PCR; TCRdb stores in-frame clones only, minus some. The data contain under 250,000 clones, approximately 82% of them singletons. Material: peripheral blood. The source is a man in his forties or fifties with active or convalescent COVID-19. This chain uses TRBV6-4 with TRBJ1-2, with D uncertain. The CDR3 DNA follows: TGTGCCAGCAGTGCTGCCGGCGGCTATGGCTACACCTTC. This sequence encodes CASSAAGGYGYTF.